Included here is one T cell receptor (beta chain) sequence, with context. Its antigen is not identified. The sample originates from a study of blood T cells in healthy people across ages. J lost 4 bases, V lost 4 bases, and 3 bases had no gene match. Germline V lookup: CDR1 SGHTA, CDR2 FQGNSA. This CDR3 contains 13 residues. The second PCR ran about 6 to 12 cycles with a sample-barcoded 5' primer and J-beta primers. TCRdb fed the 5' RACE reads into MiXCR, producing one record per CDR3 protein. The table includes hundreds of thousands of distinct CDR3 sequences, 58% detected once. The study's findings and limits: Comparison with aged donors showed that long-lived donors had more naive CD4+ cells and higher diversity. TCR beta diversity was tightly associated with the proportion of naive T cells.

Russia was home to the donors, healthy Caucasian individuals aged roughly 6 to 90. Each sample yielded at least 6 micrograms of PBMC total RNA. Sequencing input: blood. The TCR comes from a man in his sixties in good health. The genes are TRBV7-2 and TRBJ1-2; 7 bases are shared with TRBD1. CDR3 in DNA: TGTGCCAGCAGCTCGGACAGGTTCTATGGCTACACCTTC. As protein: CASSSDRFYGYTF.